The 14 T cell receptor beta chains listed next were all sequenced from one sample in a study of T cell responses to AZD1222 COVID-19 vaccine. The repertoire was sequenced with immunoSEQ multiplex PCR; TCRdb's copy has only in-frame clones and lacks some. The repertoire holds roughly 35,000 clones, 86% seen once, with 6.8% in the top ten. The material was peripheral blood, obtained on day 0 of AZD1222 vaccination. The source of these receptors is an adult in good health.

This clone was recorded a few times. The chain combines TRBV6-5 with TRBJ2-6; no clear D. The germline V gene has CDR1 MNHEY and CDR2 SVGAGI. V shed 8 bases and J shed 2 bases, with 10 bases lying between them. The CDR3 is 14 amino acids. This chain's CDR3 is CASCRAPGANVLTF. The CDR3 DNA is TGTGCCAGCTGTCGGGCGCCTGGGGCCAACGTCCTGACTTTC.

This clone showed up just a few times. V and J are TRBV18 and TRBJ1-2; no definite D call. Trimming removed 1 base at V and 4 bases at J, with 13 bases between. Germline assignment: CDR1 KGHSH and CDR2 LQKENI. The CDR3 has 15 amino acids. The CDR3 loop reads CASSPQLPEIYGYTF. CDR3 DNA: TGTGCCAGCTCACCACAGCTCCCAGAGATCTATGGCTACACCTTC.

V usage is TRBV5-4 and J usage is TRBJ1-2, with D maybe TRBD1 (5 bases). Trimming removed 8 bases from V and 0 bases from J, with 14 bases in between. The CDR3 sequence is 14 residues long. Germline CDR1 reads SGHNT; CDR2 reads YYREEE (reference sequence). CDR3 residues: CASTREGTNYGYTF. The CDR3 nucleotides are TGTGCCAGTACCAGGGAAGGGACTAACTATGGCTACACCTTC.

The chain recombines TRBV9 with TRBJ2-2; a possible D gene is TRBD2 (5 bases). CDR3 length: 14 residues. Germline CDR1 SGDLS, CDR2 YYNGEE. Trimming cost V 4 bases and J 3 bases, with 10 bases left between them. CDR3 nucleotide sequence: TGTGCCAGCAGCCCCTTGAGGGACACCGGGGAGCTGTTTTTT. It translates to CASSPLRDTGELFF.

This chain connects TRBV29-1 to TRBJ1-1, with D maybe TRBD1 (6 bases). V was cut by 6 bases and J by 4 bases, with 9 bases left in between. CDR1 SQVTM and CDR2 ANQGSEA come from the germline V gene. The CDR3 length is 11 residues. CDR3 in DNA: TGCAGCGTCACAGGGAGCACTGAAGCTTTCTTT. This encodes CSVTGSTEAFF.

This clone was counted a few times. The chain recombines TRBV4-1 with TRBJ1-5, with D maybe TRBD1 (5 bases). The CDR3 totals 16 residues. V lost 0 bases and J 5 bases, leaving 14 bases between the germline ends. Germline-derived CDR1 and CDR2 are MGHRA and YSYEKL. The DNA of the CDR3 is TGCGCCAGCAGCCAAGATGGGGTGGGGGGAGATCAGCCCCAGCATTTT. Translating gives CASSQDGVGGDQPQHF.

The V and J genes are TRBV5-1 and TRBJ1-1; 10 nucleotides match TRBD1. Losses at the gene ends were 4 bases for V and 13 bases for J; bases not matched to a gene: 10. Germline-derived CDR1 and CDR2 are SGHRS and YFSETQ. The CDR3 runs to 13 residues. CDR3 protein: CASSVDRGRSVFF. DNA for the CDR3: TGCGCCAGCAGCGTGGACAGGGGGAGATCGGTTTTCTTT.

The V and J genes are TRBV30 and TRBJ1-5; D is possibly TRBD1 (6 bases). CDR3 size: 16 residues. V lost 3 bases and J 2 bases, leaving 17 bases between the germline ends. The V gene's germline CDR1 is GTSNPN and CDR2 SVGIG (reference sequence). The CDR3 loop reads CAWSPRGGGGNQPQHF. The DNA for the CDR3 is TGTGCCTGGAGCCCAAGGGGGGGAGGGGGCAATCAGCCCCAGCATTTT.

This clone appeared a single time. This chain connects TRBV2 to TRBJ2-7; the match to TRBD2 covers 9 bases. Germline V gene sequence: CDR1 SNHLY, CDR2 FYNNEI. The junction had 2 bases not matched to a gene; V was cut back by 8 bases and J by 3 bases. The CDR3 runs to 12 residues. This chain's CDR3 is CASRTSDYEQYF. DNA of the CDR3: TGTGCCAGCCGGACTAGCGACTACGAGCAGTACTTC.

The chain employs TRBV7-2 and TRBJ2-1; TRBD2 agrees at 9 bases. The CDR3 is 15 amino acids. CDR1 is SGHTA and CDR2 is FQGNSA in the germline V gene. The V and J ends lost 9 bases and 7 bases, in that order; junction bases with no gene match: 13. Written as DNA, the CDR3 is TGTGCCAGTCAGCTTGCGCGTAGCGGGGGTAATGAGCAGTTCTTC. This sequence encodes CASQLARSGGNEQFF. The full variable domain, in which reference TRBV7-2 and TRBJ2-1 provide the parts outside the CDR3, is GAGVSQSPSNKVTEKGKDVELRCDPISGHTALYWYRQSLGQGLEFLIYFQGNSAPDKSGLPSDRFSAERTGGSVSTLTIQRTQQEDSAVYLCASQLARSGGNEQFFGPGTRLTVL.

V usage is TRBV4-1 and J usage is TRBJ2-1, with 8 bases aligning to TRBD2. The CDR3 extends over 16 amino acids. Germline loops: CDR1 MGHRA, CDR2 YSYEKL. Losses at the gene ends were 0 bases for V and 2 bases for J; bases not matched to a gene: 3. The chain's CDR3 is CASSQDSGGAYNEQFF. The CDR3 nucleotides are TGCGCCAGCAGCCAAGATTCGGGAGGGGCCTACAATGAGCAGTTCTTC.

The genes are TRBV7-2 and TRBJ2-1; 8 positions match TRBD2. The V and J ends lost 2 bases and 3 bases, in that order; junction bases with no gene match: 3. Germline assignment: CDR1 SGHTA and CDR2 FQGNSA. The CDR3 sequence is 15 residues long. Here the CDR3 DNA reads TGTGCCAGCAGCTTAAGACTAGCGAGCTACAATGAGCAGTTCTTC. Its protein is CASSLRLASYNEQFF.

The chain uses TRBV19 and TRBJ2-3, with 9 bases that match TRBD1. J gave up 6 bases and V 6 bases, and 7 bases lay outside the gene matches. Germline V gene sequence: CDR1 LNHDA, CDR2 SQIVND (reference sequence). The CDR3 runs 14 residues. The CDR3 loop reads CASSLRDREDTQYF. For the CDR3, the DNA is TGTGCCAGTAGCCTCCGGGACAGGGAGGATACGCAGTATTTT.

The chain joins TRBV29-1 to TRBJ2-7, with 8 positions matching TRBD1. V gave up 4 bases and J gave up 2 bases; unmatched junction bases: 7. CDR1 and CDR2 (germline): SQVTM, ANQGSEA. This CDR3 has 14 amino acids. The CDR3 DNA reads as TGCAGCGTTGGGATCCGGGACAGGCCCTACGAGCAGTACTTC. Translating gives CSVGIRDRPYEQYF.